This T cell receptor (beta chain) was documented in a study of cytomegalovirus exposure and HLA in healthy donors. CDR3 length equals 14 residues. Per germline, CDR1 SGHNT and CDR2 YENEEA. V dropped 5 bases and J dropped 5; count of bases not matched to a gene: 8. Vbeta (60) and Jbeta (13) primers were used in the PCR. Measured with immunoSEQ multiplex PCR; TCRdb has only the in-frame clones, and not every one. The sample includes roughly 74,000 clones, around 78% of them seen just once. The chain links TRBV11-3 to TRBJ2-5; 7 bases match TRBD1. This clonotype was sampled from a man aged 40-49 years in good health and CMV-seronegative. Sample: PBMCs. CDR3 sequence reads: CASSVETGHETQYF. In DNA form, the CDR3 reads TGTGCCAGCAGCGTCGAGACAGGGCATGAGACCCAGTACTTC.